This TCR beta chain was sequenced for a study of OX40 agonist ivuxolimab in advanced cancers. The protocol was immunoSEQ multiplex PCR, while the TCRdb copy is restricted to in-frame clones and leaves out a portion. The sample carries 100,000 or so clones, roughly 91% recorded once. This clone was detected only once. Its antigen is still unknown. Whole-study results and caveats: Blood T cells, both CD4+ and CD8+, expanded clonally by week 6 at 0.1 to 3.0 mg/kg. Those patients achieving a partial response at 0.1-3.0 mg/kg showed among the lowest clonal expansion.

The CDR3 runs to 16 residues. Trimming took 0 bases from V and 0 from J, leaving 12 bases between them. CDR1 and CDR2 (germline): GTSNPN, SVGIG (reference sequence). The TCR was taken from an adult with an advanced solid tumor such as melanoma, head and neck, liver or kidney cancer. This specimen consisted of CD4+ or CD8+ T cells sorted from blood, obtained in a trial of the OX40 agonist ivuxolimab. The chain carries TRBV30 and TRBJ1-5, with TRBD1 as a possible D gene (5 bases). The CDR3 reads CAWSVTRGYSNQPQHF. CDR3 in DNA: TGTGCCTGGAGTGTAACTCGGGGGTATAGCAATCAGCCCCAGCATTTT.